The 25 T cell receptor beta chains below all came from one sample that was sequenced in a study of blood T cell repertoires in COVID-19. Generated by immunoSEQ multiplex PCR, the TCRdb table keeps only in-frame clones and is missing some. In the table there are about 120,000 clones, 70% to 90% of which are singletons. The sequencing input was peripheral blood. These TCRs come from a man younger than 40 with acute or convalescent COVID-19.

V is TRBV6-2 or TRBV6-3 and J is TRBJ2-7; D is possibly TRBD2 (6 bases). Trimming removed 5 bases at V and 4 bases at J, with 6 bases between. Germline CDR1 MNHEY, CDR2 SVGEGT. The CDR3 contains 11 residues. The CDR3 DNA is TGTGCCAGCAGTCGGGGGTACGAGCAGTACTTC. Its protein product is CASSRGYEQYF.

The chain employs TRBV9 and TRBJ2-3, with 8 positions matching TRBD2. The CDR3 extends over 16 amino acids. V lost 4 bases, J lost 1 base, and 8 bases stayed unmatched. Germline assignment: CDR1 SGDLS and CDR2 YYNGEE. CDR3 loop: CASSPVSGKGTDTQYF. The CDR3 nucleotides are TGTGCCAGCAGCCCCGTTAGCGGGAAGGGCACAGATACGCAGTATTTT.

The rearrangement links TRBV6-2 or TRBV6-3 to TRBJ1-2; TRBD1 is a possible D gene (6 bases). The CDR3 extends over 15 amino acids. CDR1 and CDR2 (germline): MNHEY, SVGEGT. The V end lost 4 bases, the J end lost 4 bases, and 16 bases lay between the germline ends. CDR3 in DNA: TGTGCCAGCAGTTGGAGCGCAGGGGACATCTATGGCTACACCTTC. It yields the protein CASSWSAGDIYGYTF.

This clone occurred a few times. CDR3 loop: CASSQAEQGSYNEQFF. In DNA form, the CDR3 reads TGCGCCAGCAGCCAAGCGGAACAGGGGTCGTACAATGAGCAGTTCTTC. This rearrangement joins TRBV4-3 to TRBJ2-1; 7 nucleotides match TRBD1. The CDR3 has 16 residues. Unmatched junction bases numbered 7, after V lost 1 base and J lost 4 bases. Germline V gene sequence: CDR1 LGHNA, CDR2 YSLEER.

This chain connects TRBV4-1 to TRBJ2-2, with D maybe TRBD1 (6 bases). The CDR3 spans 15 residues. Looked up from germline, CDR1 is MGHRA and CDR2 is YSYEKL. V was cut by 0 bases and J by 6 bases, with 11 bases left in between. For the CDR3, the DNA is TGCGCCAGCAGCCAAGATTTGGGGGCGCCCGGGGAGCTGTTTTTT. This translates into CASSQDLGAPGELFF.

This chain uses TRBV7-3 with TRBJ2-1; weak D call: TRBD1 (6 bases). In germline, CDR1 is SGHTA, CDR2 FQGTGA. This CDR3 has 15 amino acids. V was trimmed by 5 bases and J by 7 bases, leaving 18 bases between them. CDR3 DNA: TGTGCCAGCAGCCCAACAATGGGGGCAGGGAATGAGCAGTTCTTC. It codes for CASSPTMGAGNEQFF.

The chain has TRBV5-4 and TRBJ2-7; D might be TRBD1 (5 bases). Germline CDR1 SGHNT, CDR2 YYREEE (reference sequence). The V end lost 4 bases, the J end lost 3 bases, and 11 bases lay between the germline ends. CDR3 length: 13 residues. The CDR3 DNA is TGTGCCAGCAGCCCGACAGCTAACTACGAGCAGTACTTC. Protein product: CASSPTANYEQYF.

The chain carries TRBV6-5 and TRBJ1-1, with 8 bases identical to TRBD1. The CDR3 totals 14 residues. V lost 6 bases to trimming and J lost 6 bases; unmatched junction nucleotides: 9. From germline, CDR1 is MNHEY and CDR2 SVGAGI. The CDR3 region is CASRKDRVDPEAFF. In DNA form, the CDR3 reads TGTGCCAGCAGAAAGGACAGGGTGGACCCTGAAGCTTTCTTT.

This clone came up a few times. The chain recombines TRBV4-1 with TRBJ2-2, with TRBD1 matching over 7 bases. The CDR3 totals 21 residues. The V gene end was trimmed by 4 bases and the J gene end by 4 bases; junction bases not matched to a gene: 24. Germline V gene sequence: CDR1 MGHRA, CDR2 YSYEKL. CDR3 region: CASSRRFADRVPYFSTGELFF. In DNA form, the CDR3 reads TGCGCCAGCAGCCGTCGTTTCGCAGACAGGGTACCCTACTTCTCCACCGGGGAGCTGTTTTTT.

The rearrangement uses TRBV5-4 and TRBJ2-5, with 11 bases identical to TRBD2. The V gene end was trimmed by 3 bases and the J gene end by 2 bases; junction bases not matched to a gene: 3. The length of the CDR3 is 15 residues. Germline values: CDR1 SGHNT, CDR2 YYREEE (reference sequence). CDR3 amino acids: CASSSTSGVQETQYF. The CDR3 coding sequence is TGTGCCAGCAGCTCGACTAGCGGGGTACAAGAGACCCAGTACTTC. The full variable domain, with the rest looked up from reference TRBV5-4 and TRBJ2-5, is ETGVTQSPTHLIKTRGQQVTLRCSSQSGHNTVSWYQQALGQGPQFIFQYYREEENGRGNFPPRFSGLQFPNYSSELNVNALELDDSALYLCASSSTSGVQETQYFGPGTRLLVL.

The V and J genes are TRBV7-9 and TRBJ2-5; unclear D gene. The CDR3 loop spans 16 amino acids. CDR1 and CDR2 (germline): SEHNR, FQNEAQ (reference sequence). Trimming cost V 1 base and J 2 bases, with 14 bases left between them. The DNA for the CDR3 is TGTGCCAGCAGCTTAGGCTTGCTAATCGTACAAGAGACCCAGTACTTC. Protein product: CASSLGLLIVQETQYF. The whole variable domain, filled in from reference TRBV7-9 and TRBJ2-5, reads DTGVSQNPRHKITKRGQNVTFRCDPISEHNRLYWYRQTLGQGPEFLTYFQNEAQLEKSRLLSDRFSAERPKGSFSTLEIQRTEQGDSAMYLCASSLGLLIVQETQYFGPGTRLLVL.

The rearrangement links TRBV24-1 to TRBJ2-7, with 8 bases aligning to TRBD2. The J segment lost 1 base and the V segment lost 0 bases, leaving 10 bases of the junction unmatched. The length of the CDR3 is 18 residues. CDR1 and CDR2 (germline): KGHDR, SFDVKD. The CDR3 sequence: CATSDLSVGLGASYEQYV. In DNA form, the CDR3 reads TGTGCCACCAGTGATTTGAGTGTGGGACTAGGGGCATCCTACGAGCAGTACGTC.

The chain is built from TRBV6-2 or TRBV6-3 and TRBJ1-5; D is perhaps TRBD1 (5 bases). The germline V and J ends were trimmed by 2 bases and 0 bases, with 11 bases remaining between them. This CDR3 spans 16 amino acids. CDR1 is MNHEY, CDR2 SVGEGT, per germline. CDR3 in amino acids: CASSYRQPYSNQPQHF. CDR3 coding DNA: TGTGCCAGCAGTTACCGACAGCCGTATAGCAATCAGCCCCAGCATTTT.

In its sample, this clone was seen once. The chain couples TRBV2 to TRBJ2-7; 12 bases match TRBD2. Per germline, CDR1 SNHLY and CDR2 FYNNEI. Trimming took 8 bases from V and 5 from J; bases not matched to a gene: 16. CDR3 size: 17 residues. CDR3 loop: CASRLDLTSGSGHEQYV. CDR3 DNA sequence: TGTGCCAGCCGACTAGATTTGACTAGCGGGAGTGGGCACGAGCAGTACGTC.

The chain uses TRBV18 and TRBJ2-3; TRBD1 matches 7 bases. The trim removed 2 bases at V and 9 bases at J, leaving 2 bases unmatched. Germline V CDR1 and CDR2: KGHSH, LQKENI. This CDR3 has 12 residues. CDR3: CASSPVQGTQYF. In DNA form, the CDR3 reads TGTGCCAGCTCACCAGTACAGGGGACGCAGTATTTT. Supplemented by reference TRBV18 and TRBJ2-3, the full variable domain reads NAGVMQNPRHLVRRRGQEARLRCSPMKGHSHVYWYRQLPEEGLKFMVYLQKENIIDESGMPKERFSAEFPKEGPSILRIQQVVRGDSAAYFCASSPVQGTQYFGPGTRLTVL.

The V gene is TRBV6-6, the J gene TRBJ2-1; no reliable D call. The CDR3 loop spans 19 amino acids. From germline, CDR1 is MNHNY and CDR2 SVGAGI (reference sequence). Trimming cost V 5 bases and J 0 bases, with 23 bases left between them. DNA for the CDR3: TGTGCCAGCAGTCCCTTAAATATGATGCGCGGCAACTCCTACAATGAGCAGTTCTTC. Translated: CASSPLNMMRGNSYNEQFF.

The chain carries TRBV7-9 and TRBJ2-1; D is perhaps TRBD2 (5 bases). The germline V and J ends were trimmed by 5 bases and 9 bases, with 8 bases remaining between them. This CDR3 region has 11 residues. CDR1 is SEHNR, CDR2 FQNEAQ, per germline (reference sequence). CDR3 region: CASSPRGEQFF. CDR3 sequence (DNA): TGTGCCAGCAGCCCACGGGGTGAGCAGTTCTTC.

This chain links TRBV14 with TRBJ2-1, with 7 bases lining up with TRBD2. From germline, CDR1 is SGHDN and CDR2 FVKESK. Trimming cost V 1 base and J 3 bases; bases outside gene matches: 3. The CDR3 consists of 15 residues. The CDR3 reads CASSQAGGYYNEQFF. The CDR3 region has the DNA TGTGCCAGCAGCCAAGCGGGGGGATACTACAATGAGCAGTTCTTC.

The chain links TRBV9 to TRBJ1-2; possibly TRBD1 for D (6 bases). Germline lookup yields CDR1 SGDLS and CDR2 YYNGEE. CDR3 length: 17 amino acids. V was trimmed by 0 bases and J by 7 bases, leaving 22 bases between them. The CDR3 region is CASSVDRDYNPLRGYTF. The CDR3 DNA reads as TGTGCCAGCAGCGTAGACAGGGACTATAACCCCTTGCGTGGCTACACCTTC. The whole variable domain, filled in from reference TRBV9 and TRBJ1-2, reads DSGVTQTPKHLITATGQRVTLRCSPRSGDLSVYWYQQSLDQGLQFLIQYYNGEERAKGNILERFSAQQFPDLHSELNLSSLELGDSALYFCASSVDRDYNPLRGYTFGSGTRLTVV.

The rearrangement uses TRBV7-9 and TRBJ2-5, with 8 nucleotides matching TRBD1. The V gene's germline CDR1 is SEHNR and CDR2 FQNEAQ (reference sequence). The CDR3 is 16 amino acids. The V segment lost 5 bases and the J segment 9 bases; nucleotides outside the gene matches: 17. In DNA form, the CDR3 reads TGTGCCAGCAGCCATTCGGGGACAGGCCGCCTAGGGGCCCAGTACTTC. It encodes CASSHSGTGRLGAQYF.

The chain joins TRBV21-1 to TRBJ1-5; the table's D call of TRBD1 was not tested on the DNA. TRBV21-1 is given as a pseudogene. The CDR3 spans 15 residues. CDR3 in DNA: TGTGCCAGCAGGGGAAGGGGTTATAGCAATCAGCCCCAGCATTTT. Amino acids: CASRGRGYSNQPQHF.

This chain connects TRBV19 to TRBJ1-1, with TRBD1 identical over 7 bases. The CDR3 loop spans 13 amino acids. The germline CDR1 and CDR2 sequences are LNHDA and SQIVND (reference sequence). The junction had 2 bases not matched to a gene; V was cut back by 3 bases and J by 4 bases. The CDR3 loop is CASSIGTATEAFF. The CDR3, as DNA: TGTGCCAGTAGTATCGGGACAGCCACTGAAGCTTTCTTT.

The chain joins TRBV11-2 to TRBJ1-2; no clear D. The CDR3 extends over 13 amino acids. V was shortened by 0 bases and J by 5 bases, with 7 bases between the two germline ends. Germline assignment: CDR1 SGHAT and CDR2 FQNNGV. The CDR3 nucleotides are TGTGCCAGCAGCTTAGAGCGGGGATATGGCTACACCTTC. Encoded protein: CASSLERGYGYTF.

The rearrangement joins TRBV3-1 (or the pseudogene TRBV3-2) to TRBJ1-6, with D perhaps TRBD1 (6 bases). V shed 1 base and J shed 11 bases, with 18 bases lying between them. CDR1 is LGHDT, CDR2 YNNKEL, per germline (reference sequence). CDR3 length: 16 amino acids. The CDR3 protein is CASSQGLTGIGAPLHF. The CDR3 bases are TGTGCCAGCAGCCAAGGGCTTACAGGGATTGGGGCACCCCTCCACTTT.

The chain carries TRBV7-9 and TRBJ1-1; a weak D match, TRBD1 (6 bases). V lost 5 bases and J lost 3, with 19 bases in between. There are 16 residues in the CDR3. The germline CDR1 and CDR2 sequences are SEHNR and FQNEAQ (reference sequence). CDR3 sequence (DNA): TGTGCCAGCAGCCGGGAGGGGGGTGTGGAGGACACTGAAGCTTTCTTT. This translates into CASSREGGVEDTEAFF.